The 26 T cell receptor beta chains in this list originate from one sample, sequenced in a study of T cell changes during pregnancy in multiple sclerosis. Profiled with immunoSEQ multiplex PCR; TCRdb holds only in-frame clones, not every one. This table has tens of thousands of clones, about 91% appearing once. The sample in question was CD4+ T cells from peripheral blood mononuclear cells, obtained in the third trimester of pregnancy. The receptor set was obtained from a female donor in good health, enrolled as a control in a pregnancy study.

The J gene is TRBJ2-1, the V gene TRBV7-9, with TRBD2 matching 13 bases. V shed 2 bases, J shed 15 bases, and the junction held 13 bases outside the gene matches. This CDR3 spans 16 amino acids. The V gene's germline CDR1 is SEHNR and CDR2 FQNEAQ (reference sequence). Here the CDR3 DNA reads TGTGCCAGCAGCTTACTTAGCGGACTAGCGGGGGTGGGGGCGTTCTTC. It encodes CASSLLSGLAGVGAFF.

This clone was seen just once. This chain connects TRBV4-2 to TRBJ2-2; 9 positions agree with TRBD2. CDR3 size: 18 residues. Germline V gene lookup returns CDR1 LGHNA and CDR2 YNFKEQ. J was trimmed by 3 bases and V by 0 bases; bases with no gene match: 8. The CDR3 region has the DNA TGTGCCAGCAGCCAAGAGGTTGTAGCGGGGGTTCACACCGGGGAGCTGTTTTTT. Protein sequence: CASSQEVVAGVHTGELFF.

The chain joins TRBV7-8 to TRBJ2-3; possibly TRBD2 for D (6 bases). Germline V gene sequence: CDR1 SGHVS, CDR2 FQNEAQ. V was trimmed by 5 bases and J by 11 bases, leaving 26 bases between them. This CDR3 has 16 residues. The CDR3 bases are TGTGCCAGCAGCATTAGAATAGCGGACTATTTCCAGGGGCAGTATTTT. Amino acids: CASSIRIADYFQGQYF.

CDR3 in DNA: TGTGCCAGCAGCTTAGGAGCTCTAAATGAAAAACTGTTTTTT. Its protein is CASSLGALNEKLFF. The chain employs TRBV13 and TRBJ1-4; no clear D. The V gene lost 0 bases and the J gene lost 5 bases, with 7 bases spanning the gap. The CDR3 runs to 14 residues. Per germline, CDR1 PRHDT and CDR2 FYEKMQ (reference sequence).

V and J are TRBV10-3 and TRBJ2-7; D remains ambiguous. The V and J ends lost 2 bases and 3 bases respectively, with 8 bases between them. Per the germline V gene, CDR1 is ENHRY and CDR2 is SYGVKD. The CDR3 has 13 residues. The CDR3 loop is CAISEVTGYEQYF. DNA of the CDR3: TGTGCCATCAGTGAGGTTACGGGCTACGAGCAGTACTTC.

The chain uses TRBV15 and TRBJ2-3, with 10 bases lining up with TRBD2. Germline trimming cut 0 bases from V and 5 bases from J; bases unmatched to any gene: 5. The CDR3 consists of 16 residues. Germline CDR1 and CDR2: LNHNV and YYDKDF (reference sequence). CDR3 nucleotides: TGTGCCACCAGCAGAGATGCTAGCGGGGGAATAGATACGCAGTATTTT. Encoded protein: CATSRDASGGIDTQYF.

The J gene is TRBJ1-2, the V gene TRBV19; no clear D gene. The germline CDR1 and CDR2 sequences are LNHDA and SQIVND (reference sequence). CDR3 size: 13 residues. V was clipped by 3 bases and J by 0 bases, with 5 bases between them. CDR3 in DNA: TGTGCCAGTAGTATCGGGTCTAACTATGGCTACACCTTC. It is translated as CASSIGSNYGYTF.

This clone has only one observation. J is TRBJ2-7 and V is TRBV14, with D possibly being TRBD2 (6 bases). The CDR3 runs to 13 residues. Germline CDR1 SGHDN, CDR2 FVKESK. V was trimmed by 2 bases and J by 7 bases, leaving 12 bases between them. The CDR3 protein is CASSQWGRGEQYF. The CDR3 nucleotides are TGTGCCAGCAGCCAATGGGGTCGGGGGGAGCAGTACTTC.

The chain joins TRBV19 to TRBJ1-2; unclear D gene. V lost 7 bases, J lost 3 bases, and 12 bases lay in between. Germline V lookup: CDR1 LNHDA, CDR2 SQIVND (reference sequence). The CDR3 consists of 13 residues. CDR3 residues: CASTRTGDYGYTF. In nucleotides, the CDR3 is TGTGCCAGTACCAGGACTGGGGACTATGGCTACACCTTC.

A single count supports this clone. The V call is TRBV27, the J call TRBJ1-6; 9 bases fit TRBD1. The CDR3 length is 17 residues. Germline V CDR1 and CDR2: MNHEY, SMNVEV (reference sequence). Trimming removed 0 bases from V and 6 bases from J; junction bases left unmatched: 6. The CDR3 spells CASSLSAGTGSNSPLHF. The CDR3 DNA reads TGTGCCAGCAGTTTATCGGCAGGGACAGGGAGTAATTCACCCCTCCACTTT.

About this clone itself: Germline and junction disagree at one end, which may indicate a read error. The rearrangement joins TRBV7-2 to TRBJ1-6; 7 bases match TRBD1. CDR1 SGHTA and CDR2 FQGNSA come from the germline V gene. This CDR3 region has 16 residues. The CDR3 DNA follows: TGTGCCAGCAGCCCTAGACAGGGAACCTATGATTCACCCCTCCACTTT. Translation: CASSPRQGTYDSPLHF.

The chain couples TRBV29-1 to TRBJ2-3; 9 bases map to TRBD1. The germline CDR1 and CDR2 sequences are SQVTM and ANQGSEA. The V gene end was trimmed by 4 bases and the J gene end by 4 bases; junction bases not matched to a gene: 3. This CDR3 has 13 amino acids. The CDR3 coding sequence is TGCAGCGTTGTGGGACAGGGCTCAGATACGCAGTATTTT. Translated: CSVVGQGSDTQYF.

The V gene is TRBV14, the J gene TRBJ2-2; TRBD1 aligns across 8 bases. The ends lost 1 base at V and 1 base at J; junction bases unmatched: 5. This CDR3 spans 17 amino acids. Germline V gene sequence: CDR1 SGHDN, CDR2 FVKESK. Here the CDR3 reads CASSQGRTGKNTGELFF. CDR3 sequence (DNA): TGTGCCAGCAGCCAAGGGAGGACAGGGAAGAACACCGGGGAGCTGTTTTTT. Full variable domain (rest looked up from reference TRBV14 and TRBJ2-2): EAGVTQFPSHSVIEKGQTVTLRCDPISGHDNLYWYRRVMGKEIKFLLHFVKESKQDESGMPNNRFLAERTGGTYSTLKVQPAELEDSGVYFCASSQGRTGKNTGELFFGEGSRLTVL.

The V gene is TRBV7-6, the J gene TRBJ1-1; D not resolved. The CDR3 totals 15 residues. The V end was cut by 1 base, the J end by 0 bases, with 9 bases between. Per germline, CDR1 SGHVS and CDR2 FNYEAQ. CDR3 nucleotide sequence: TGTGCCAGCAGCTTAGTTACAGACGTGAACACTGAAGCTTTCTTT. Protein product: CASSLVTDVNTEAFF.

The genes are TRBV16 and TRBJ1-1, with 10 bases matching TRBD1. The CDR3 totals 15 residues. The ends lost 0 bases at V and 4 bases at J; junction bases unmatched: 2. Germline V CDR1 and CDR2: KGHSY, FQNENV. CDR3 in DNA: TGTGCCAGCAGCCAATCTCGGACAGGGGGCACTGAAGCTTTCTTT. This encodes CASSQSRTGGTEAFF.

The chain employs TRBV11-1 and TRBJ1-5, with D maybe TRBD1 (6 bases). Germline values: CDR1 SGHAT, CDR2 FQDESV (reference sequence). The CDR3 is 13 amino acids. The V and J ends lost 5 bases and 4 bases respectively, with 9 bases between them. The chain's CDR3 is CASSQDSNQPQHF. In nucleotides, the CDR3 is TGTGCCAGCAGCCAGGACAGTAATCAGCCCCAGCATTTT.

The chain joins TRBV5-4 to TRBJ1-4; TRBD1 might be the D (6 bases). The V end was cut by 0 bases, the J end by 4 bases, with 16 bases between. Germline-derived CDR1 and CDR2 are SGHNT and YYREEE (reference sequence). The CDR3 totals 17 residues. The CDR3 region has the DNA TGTGCCAGCAGCTTGGGGGGGTTGACAGGTGTTAATGAAAAACTGTTTTTT. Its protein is CASSLGGLTGVNEKLFF.

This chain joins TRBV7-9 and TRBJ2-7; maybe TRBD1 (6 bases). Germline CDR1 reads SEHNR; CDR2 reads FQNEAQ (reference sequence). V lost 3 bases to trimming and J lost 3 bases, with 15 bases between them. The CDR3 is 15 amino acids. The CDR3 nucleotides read TGTGCCAGCAGCTTGGTACAGGGTGTCGACTACGAGCAGTACTTC. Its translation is CASSLVQGVDYEQYF.

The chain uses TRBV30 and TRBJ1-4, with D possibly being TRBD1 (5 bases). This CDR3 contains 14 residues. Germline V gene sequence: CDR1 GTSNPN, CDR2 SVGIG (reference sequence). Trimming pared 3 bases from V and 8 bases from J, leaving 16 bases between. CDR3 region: CAWRHAQGREKLFF. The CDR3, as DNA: TGTGCCTGGAGACACGCCCAGGGTCGGGAAAAACTGTTTTTT.

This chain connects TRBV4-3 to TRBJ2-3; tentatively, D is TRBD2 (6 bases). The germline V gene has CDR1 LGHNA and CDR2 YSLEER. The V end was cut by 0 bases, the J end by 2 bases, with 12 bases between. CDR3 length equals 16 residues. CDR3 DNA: TGCGCCAGCAGCCAAGATACTAGCTTCTCCACAGATACGCAGTATTTT. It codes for CASSQDTSFSTDTQYF.

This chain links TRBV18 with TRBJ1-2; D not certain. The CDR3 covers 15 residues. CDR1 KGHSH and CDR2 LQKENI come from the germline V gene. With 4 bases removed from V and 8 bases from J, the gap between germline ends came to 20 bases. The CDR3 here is CASSLPGVRLGGYTF. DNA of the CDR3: TGTGCCAGCTCACTTCCGGGAGTCAGGCTCGGCGGCTACACCTTC.

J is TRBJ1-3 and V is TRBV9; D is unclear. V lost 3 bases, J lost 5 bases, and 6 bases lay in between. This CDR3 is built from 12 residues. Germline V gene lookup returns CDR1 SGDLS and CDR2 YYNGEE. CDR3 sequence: CASSDARNTIYF. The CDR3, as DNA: TGTGCCAGCAGCGACGCGCGAAACACCATATATTTT.

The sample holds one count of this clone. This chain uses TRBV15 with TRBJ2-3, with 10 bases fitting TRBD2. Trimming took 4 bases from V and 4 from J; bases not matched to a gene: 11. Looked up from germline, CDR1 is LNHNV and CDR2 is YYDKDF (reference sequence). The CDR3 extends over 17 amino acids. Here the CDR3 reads CATSTLRAGGPPDTQYF. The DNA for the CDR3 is TGTGCCACCAGCACCTTGAGAGCGGGGGGGCCCCCAGATACGCAGTATTTT.

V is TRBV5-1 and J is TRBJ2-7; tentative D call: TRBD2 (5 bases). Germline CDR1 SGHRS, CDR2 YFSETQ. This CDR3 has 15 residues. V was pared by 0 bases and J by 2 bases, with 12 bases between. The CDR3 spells CASSLGLGRTYEQYF. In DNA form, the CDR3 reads TGCGCCAGCAGCTTGGGGTTGGGGAGAACCTACGAGCAGTACTTC.

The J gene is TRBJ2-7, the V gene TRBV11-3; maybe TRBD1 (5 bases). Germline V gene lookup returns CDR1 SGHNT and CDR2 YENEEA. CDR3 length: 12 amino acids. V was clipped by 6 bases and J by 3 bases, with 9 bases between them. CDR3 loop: CASRTTGYEQYF. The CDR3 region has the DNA TGTGCCAGCAGAACTACAGGCTACGAGCAGTACTTC.

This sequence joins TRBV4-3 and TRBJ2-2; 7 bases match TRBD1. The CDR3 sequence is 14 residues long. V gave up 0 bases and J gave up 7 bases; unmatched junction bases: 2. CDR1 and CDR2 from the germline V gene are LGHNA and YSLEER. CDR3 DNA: TGCGCCAGCAGCCAAGAGAGGGGGCACGGGGAGCTGTTTTTT. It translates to CASSQERGHGELFF.